This T cell receptor beta chain was obtained from a study of T cells in localized non-small cell lung cancer. Broader study findings: Appearing in adjacent lung were a median about 60 of the top 100 tumor clones.

The data were produced by immunoSEQ multiplex PCR, yet TCRdb's version contains in-frame clones alone and is incomplete. The sample yields tens of thousands of clones, 87% seen once. The V end was cut by 11 bases, the J end by 4 bases, with 18 bases between. CDR1 is SNHLY, CDR2 FYNNEI, per germline. The CDR3 has 13 residues. As concerns this clone: Its specificity is unknown.

The sequencing used peripheral blood mononuclear cells, collected before any cancer treatment. The chain combines TRBV2 with TRBJ2-7; D remains unclear. The clonotype comes from a man aged 40 to 75 with stage III lung adenocarcinoma. CDR3 protein: CASLDTEKYEQYF. In nucleotides, the CDR3 is TGTGCCTCACTGGATACAGAAAAGTACGAGCAGTACTTC.